These 27 T cell receptor beta chains were sequenced from one sample in a study of regulatory T cells in long-lasting Graves disease. To make TCR beta libraries, researchers used iRepertoire HTBI primers and Arm-PCR of CDR3 regions. TCRdb re-analysed the multiplex PCR reads in MiXCR, keeping a single row per CDR3 protein. The repertoire includes 350,000 to 500,000 distinct CDR3 sequences, approximately 22% of them detected once, and about 13% sits in the top ten. Documented time point: persistent/refractory GD, antithyroid drugs over 5 years with positive TRAb. Scientists built the TCR library using RNA that was extracted from PBMCs. The sequencing here drew on peripheral blood mononuclear cells (PBMCs), taken when the disease was refractory, from a patient treated with antithyroid drugs. Receptors were obtained from a female donor with Graves disease.

As regards this clonotype: This may come from a read error, since a much larger clone is one base off. The chain uses TRBV3-1 and TRBJ2-7; 12 positions agree with TRBD1. Looked up from germline, CDR1 is LGHDT and CDR2 is YNNKEL (reference sequence). The CDR3 has 16 residues. The CDR3 DNA sequence: TGTGCCAGCAGCCATCACGACTGGGACAGGGGGCACGAGCGGTACTTC. Its protein is CASSHHDWDRGHERYF.

The chain recombines TRBV5-6 with TRBJ2-6, with 8 bases fitting TRBD2. CDR1 SGHDT and CDR2 YYEEEE come from the germline V gene. This CDR3 has 17 residues. V shed 1 base and J 0 bases; nucleotides not matched to a gene: 3. The CDR3 nucleotides are TGTGCCAGCAGCTTGCTAGCGGGCCTCTCTGGGGCCAACGTCCTGACTTTC. Translating gives CASSLLAGLSGANVLTF.

This clonotype has just a few counts. The genes are TRBV24-1 and TRBJ2-7; 9 bases fit TRBD1. V lost 4 bases, J lost 5 bases, and 8 bases stayed unmatched. CDR3 length equals 15 residues. From germline, CDR1 is KGHDR and CDR2 SFDVKD. The CDR3 region is CATSEGGTGGNEQYF. CDR3 DNA sequence: TGTGCCACCAGTGAGGGGGGTACAGGGGGCAACGAGCAGTACTTC.

The CDR3 DNA is TGCGCCAGCAGCCAAGCCAAGGGCATCGCTGAAGCTTTCTTT. Protein: CASSQAKGIAEAFF. The chain combines TRBV4-1 with TRBJ1-1; D ambiguous. Trimming took 1 base from V and 6 from J, leaving 12 bases between them. The CDR3 is 14 residues long. The germline V gene encodes CDR1 MGHRA and CDR2 YSYEKL.

This clonotype occurred many times. This CDR3 reads CSARTGHLYGYTF. In DNA, the CDR3 is TGCAGTGCCCGGACAGGGCACCTCTATGGCTACACCTTC. This chain connects TRBV20-1 to TRBJ1-2, with 8 bases that match TRBD1. This CDR3 region has 13 residues. V was clipped by 6 bases and J by 4 bases; unmatched bases: 7. CDR1 and CDR2 (germline): DFQATT, SNEGSKA (reference sequence).

The gene calls are TRBV9 and TRBJ1-5; TRBD1 is a possible D gene (5 bases). The germline V and J ends were trimmed by 4 bases and 4 bases, with 12 bases remaining between them. Germline values: CDR1 SGDLS, CDR2 YYNGEE. This CDR3 contains 14 residues. Written as DNA, the CDR3 is TGTGCCAGCAGCCCACAGGCTTCGAATCAGCCCCAGCATTTT. Its translation: CASSPQASNQPQHF.

V usage is TRBV5-1 and J usage is TRBJ1-3, with D maybe TRBD1 (5 bases). V gave up 3 bases and J gave up 4 bases, with 14 bases separating them. Germline values: CDR1 SGHRS, CDR2 YFSETQ. CDR3 length: 15 residues. CDR3: CASSSTGTPGNTIYF. DNA of the CDR3: TGCGCCAGCAGCTCCACCGGGACCCCCGGAAACACCATATATTTT.

The chain combines TRBV2 with TRBJ1-1; D is perhaps TRBD1 (6 bases). This CDR3 has 14 amino acids. Trimming cost V 6 bases and J 5 bases, with 16 bases left between them. Germline V gene lookup returns CDR1 SNHLY and CDR2 FYNNEI. The CDR3 DNA is TGTGCCAGCAGAATAGGGGGATCTAGGACTGAAGCTTTCTTT. Its translation: CASRIGGSRTEAFF. The variable domain in full, with the rest retrieved from reference TRBV2 and TRBJ1-1, is EPEVTQTPSHQVTQMGQEVILRCVPISNHLYFYWYRQILGQKVEFLVSFYNNEISEKSEIFDDQFSVERPDGSNFTLKIRSTKLEDSAMYFCASRIGGSRTEAFFGQGTRLTVV.

This clonotype appeared a few times. The J gene is TRBJ1-5, the V gene TRBV6-1; 8 bases are shared with TRBD1. V dropped 4 bases and J dropped 6; count of bases not matched to a gene: 5. The CDR3 covers 14 residues. Germline V gene lookup returns CDR1 MNHNS and CDR2 SASEGT. CDR3 bases: TGTGCCAGCAGTGCACAGGGGGAGCCTCAGCCCCAGCATTTT. It specifies CASSAQGEPQPQHF.

The rearrangement links TRBV5-1 to TRBJ2-7, with a tentative D call TRBD1 (7 bases). CDR3 size: 15 residues. Germline loops: CDR1 SGHRS, CDR2 YFSETQ. V was pared by 0 bases and J by 6 bases, with 16 bases between. This CDR3 reads CASSLAAGQYSEQYF. In DNA form, the CDR3 reads TGCGCCAGCAGCTTGGCCGCGGGACAGTATTCCGAGCAGTACTTC.

In this sample, this clonotype turned up many times. This CDR3 is CASSPGTASYEQYF. Here the CDR3 DNA reads TGTGCCAGCAGCCCGGGTACGGCGTCCTACGAGCAGTACTTC. The V gene is TRBV28, the J gene TRBJ2-7; no reliable D call. The CDR3 runs to 14 residues. V gave up 6 bases and J gave up 1 base, with 13 bases separating them. Germline assignment: CDR1 MDHEN and CDR2 SYDVKM.

This clonotype was counted only a few times. V gene TRBV24-1 combines with J gene TRBJ1-5; a possible D gene is TRBD1 (6 bases). This CDR3 spans 16 amino acids. CDR1 is KGHDR, CDR2 SFDVKD, per germline. V was trimmed by 3 bases and J by 1 base, leaving 12 bases between them. The CDR3 DNA sequence: TGTGCCACCAGTGATCCAACAGGGCCGAGCAATCAGCCCCAGCATTTT. Amino acids: CATSDPTGPSNQPQHF.

The chain links TRBV7-9 to TRBJ2-5, with D perhaps TRBD1 or TRBD2 (5 bases each). Trimming removed 4 bases at V and 3 bases at J, with 12 bases between. This CDR3 spans 14 amino acids. The germline V gene has CDR1 SEHNR and CDR2 FQNEAQ (reference sequence). CDR3 region: CASSYFQGEETQYF. CDR3 sequence (DNA): TGTGCCAGCAGCTACTTTCAGGGAGAAGAGACCCAGTACTTC.

This clonotype was counted at least ten times. The rearrangement links TRBV20-1 to TRBJ2-7; 7 bases fit TRBD1. This CDR3 is 13 amino acids long. V lost 2 bases, J lost 6 bases, and 7 bases stayed unmatched. Per germline, CDR1 DFQATT and CDR2 SNEGSKA (reference sequence). CDR3 protein: CSARKGALREQYF. CDR3 in DNA: TGCAGTGCTAGAAAGGGGGCGCTCCGCGAGCAGTACTTC.

This clonotype was counted many times. The chain carries TRBV2 and TRBJ2-7, with 8 bases identical to TRBD1. Germline CDR1 and CDR2: SNHLY and FYNNEI. J lost 2 bases, V lost 6 bases, and 3 bases had no gene match. There are 13 residues in the CDR3. CDR3 residues: CASRPGGTYEQYF. As DNA, the CDR3 is TGTGCCAGCAGGCCAGGGGGCACCTACGAGCAGTACTTC.

The V gene is TRBV6-5, the J gene TRBJ2-3; TRBD2 agrees at 7 bases. CDR1 and CDR2 (germline): MNHEY, SVGAGI. J gave up 6 bases and V 4 bases, and 4 bases lay outside the gene matches. The CDR3 covers 13 residues. The CDR3 DNA follows: TGTGCCAGCAGTTCCGGACTAGTTGATACGCAGTATTTT. Protein sequence: CASSSGLVDTQYF.

The chain has TRBV10-3 and TRBJ2-7; 9 nucleotides align to TRBD2. The germline gives CDR1 ENHRY, CDR2 SYGVKD. The V and J ends lost 8 bases and 5 bases, in that order; junction bases with no gene match: 10. The length of the CDR3 is 14 residues. The chain's CDR3 is CAIGLAGVNDEQYF. The CDR3 DNA is TGTGCCATCGGATTAGCGGGAGTTAACGACGAGCAGTACTTC.

The chain combines TRBV30 with TRBJ2-7; possible D gene TRBD1, 7 bases. The V and J ends lost 4 bases and 3 bases respectively, with 16 bases between them. In germline, CDR1 is GTSNPN, CDR2 SVGIG (reference sequence). The CDR3 runs 14 residues. DNA for the CDR3: TGTGCCTGGAATGAGGGGGCGGGAAGCTACGAGCAGTACTTC. This translates into CAWNEGAGSYEQYF.

This clonotype appeared many times. The CDR3 spells CASSPASAGTPEYF. The CDR3 nucleotides are TGTGCCAGCAGCCCTGCCTCGGCCGGAACTCCCGAGTACTTC. This chain joins TRBV11-2 and TRBJ2-7; D remains ambiguous. Per germline, CDR1 SGHAT and CDR2 FQNNGV. CDR3 length: 14 residues. V gave up 5 bases and J gave up 11 bases, with 22 bases separating them.

The chain has TRBV5-6 and TRBJ2-5; maybe TRBD1 (6 bases). The germline V gene encodes CDR1 SGHDT and CDR2 YYEEEE. The CDR3 is 14 amino acids. The V and J ends lost 4 bases and 9 bases respectively, with 19 bases between them. CDR3 region: CASSPQGPRQPQYF. The CDR3, as DNA: TGTGCCAGCAGCCCTCAGGGGCCCAGGCAGCCCCAGTACTTC.

This clonotype was seen many times. CDR3 nucleotide sequence: TGTGCCAGCAGTTCACCGGGGACAGGGGGCTACTACGAGCAGTACTTC. This translates into CASSSPGTGGYYEQYF. The rearrangement uses TRBV28 and TRBJ2-7; the match to TRBD1 covers 12 bases. The germline V gene encodes CDR1 MDHEN and CDR2 SYDVKM. V trimming: 4 bases; J trimming: 3 bases; junction bases outside the gene matches: 7. This CDR3 contains 16 residues.

The chain links TRBV27 to TRBJ2-2; possible D gene TRBD2, 6 bases. Germline V gene lookup returns CDR1 MNHEY and CDR2 SMNVEV (reference sequence). V lost 7 bases, J lost 6 bases, and 24 bases lay in between. The CDR3 loop spans 17 amino acids. Here the CDR3 DNA reads TGTGCCAGCAAACTAGCTTGGACTAACGGGAGTCCCGGGGAGCTGTTTTTT. This codes for CASKLAWTNGSPGELFF.

This sequence joins TRBV6-1 and TRBJ1-3; no firm D call. This CDR3 is 17 amino acids long. The germline CDR1 and CDR2 sequences are MNHNS and SASEGT. The V end lost 2 bases, the J end lost 0 bases, and 14 bases lay between the germline ends. CDR3 in DNA: TGTGCCAGCAGTGAACGGGCAGGTTCTGCCTCTGGAAACACCATATATTTT. It translates to CASSERAGSASGNTIYF.

This clonotype was counted ten times or more. The rearrangement uses TRBV20-1 and TRBJ2-7; 11 bases are a match to TRBD2. The CDR3 loop spans 15 amino acids. With V trimmed by 5 bases and J by 1 base, 7 bases remained unmatched. In germline, CDR1 is DFQATT, CDR2 SNEGSKA (reference sequence). The CDR3 reads CSALTLAGGSYEQYF. CDR3 DNA sequence: TGCAGTGCTTTAACGCTAGCGGGAGGATCCTACGAGCAGTACTTC.

Ten or more counts support this clonotype. This chain connects TRBV6-1 to TRBJ2-7, with D maybe TRBD1 (8 bases). Between the trimmed V and J ends, which lost 7 bases and 6 bases, there was a span of 22 bases. The CDR3 extends over 15 amino acids. CDR1 and CDR2 (germline): MNHNS, SASEGT. CDR3 in amino acids: CASTWEGTGFTEQYF. The CDR3 DNA follows: TGTGCCAGCACTTGGGAGGGGACAGGTTTTACCGAGCAGTACTTC.

The table lists this clonotype with many counts. The genes are TRBV28 and TRBJ2-7; 12 bases align to TRBD1. Germline V CDR1 and CDR2: MDHEN, SYDVKM. After removal of 6 bases from V and 4 bases from J, the junction contained 7 bases not matched to a gene. This CDR3 is 15 amino acids long. CDR3 sequence: CASSPRDRGRYEQYF. The CDR3 DNA reads TGTGCCAGCAGCCCCCGGGACAGGGGGCGGTACGAGCAGTACTTC. The full variable domain, with the rest looked up from reference TRBV28 and TRBJ2-7, is DVKVTQSSRYLVKRTGEKVFLECVQDMDHENMFWYRQDPGLGLRLIYFSYDVKMKEKGDIPEGYSVSREKKERFSLILESASTNQTSMYLCASSPRDRGRYEQYFGPGTRLTVT.

This clonotype was observed a handful of times. The rearrangement joins TRBV7-6 to TRBJ2-7; D gene uncertain. V gave up 3 bases and J gave up 5 bases, with 8 bases separating them. Germline CDR1 SGHVS, CDR2 FNYEAQ. The CDR3 has 12 amino acids. CDR3 sequence reads: CASSFLFHEQYF. CDR3 nucleotides: TGTGCCAGCAGCTTTTTATTCCACGAGCAGTACTTC. The full variable domain, rest sourced from reference TRBV7-6 and TRBJ2-7, is GAGVSQSPRYKVTKRGQDVALRCDPISGHVSLYWYRQALGQGPEFLTYFNYEAQQDKSGLPNDRFSAERPEGSISTLTIQRTEQRDSAMYRCASSFLFHEQYFGPGTRLTVT.